The rows below give T cell receptor beta chains drawn from one sample of a study of blood T cell repertoires in COVID-19. Clones were read by immunoSEQ multiplex PCR, and TCRdb kept only the in-frame ones, dropping some. The sample consists of 35,000 to 45,000 clones, around nine tenths of them appearing once. The material sequenced was peripheral blood. Receptor source: a man aged 50 or older with COVID-19, enrolled during active disease. CDR3s include the opening cysteine and the closing phenylalanine or tryptophan. D genes are given only for firm matches. Some rows mark clone size as missing; the rest say once, few, many or name a class of expanded clone.

abundance,d_gene,v_gene,j_gene,CDR3nt,CDR3aa
NA,NA,TRBV9,TRBJ1-3,TGTGCCAGCAGCGTAGTCCCGGGGTGGGTCTCTGGAAACACCATATATTTT,CASSVVPGWVSGNTIYF
NA,NA,TRBV27,TRBJ2-2,TGTGCCAGCAGCCCCGGGACACCTTATCCCGGGGAGCTGTTTTTT,CASSPGTPYPGELFF
few,NA,TRBV4-1,TRBJ1-2,TGCGCCAGCAGCTTCTTATCCCCGACAGGCCTGAATGGCTACACCTTC,CASSFLSPTGLNGYTF
NA,NA,TRBV6-1,TRBJ2-1,TGTGCCAGCAGTGAAGCGTCGGGATGGATTCCTGAGCAGTTCTTC,CASSEASGWIPEQFF
NA,TRBD1,TRBV11-2,TRBJ2-7,TGTGCCAGCAGCTGGACCCCGGGACAGGGGACCTCCTACGAGCAGTACTTC,CASSWTPGQGTSYEQYF
once,TRBD1,TRBV7-8,TRBJ1-5,TGTGCCAGCAGCCCTGGGACAGCTTATAGCAATCAGCCCCAGCATTTT,CASSPGTAYSNQPQHF
few,TRBD1,TRBV19,TRBJ1-1,TGTGCCAGTAGTCCGGGACAGGGGAACACTGAAGCTTTCTTT,CASSPGQGNTEAFF
NA,NA,TRBV7-2,TRBJ1-1,TGTGCCGCCGACAGGTTGAACACTGAAGCTTTCTTT,CAADRLNTEAFF
NA,TRBD1,TRBV5-1,TRBJ2-7,TGCGCCAGCAGAGAAGGGACAGGGGCCTACGAGCAGTACTTC,CASREGTGAYEQYF
few,NA,TRBV7-2,TRBJ2-1,TGTGCCAGCAGCGCCCAGGGGTACTCCTACAATGAGCAGTTCTTC,CASSAQGYSYNEQFF
NA,NA,TRBV28,TRBJ1-5,TGTGCCAGCTCCCCCTATACCGGCAATCAGCCCCAGCATTTT,CASSPYTGNQPQHF
NA,TRBD2,TRBV7-9,TRBJ2-7,TGTGCCAGCAGCTTAACGCTAGCGGGAGTTGGCGAGCAGTACTTC,CASSLTLAGVGEQYF
NA,NA,TRBV11-2,TRBJ1-3,TGTGCCAGCAGCTCCCTGAGGGGCCTCAGGGGCCCCTCTGGAAACACCATATATTTT,CASSSLRGLRGPSGNTIYF
NA,NA,TRBV18,TRBJ2-2,TGTGCCAGCTTAGAGACAGTGGATACCGGGGAGCTGTTTTTT,CASLETVDTGELFF
NA,NA,TRBV5-5,TRBJ1-2,TGTGCCAGCAGCTTGGGTGGAGCTAACTATGGCTACACCTTC,CASSLGGANYGYTF
once,NA,TRBV2,TRBJ1-5,TGTGCCAGCAGCGGGGAGGCCCCCACGCAGCCCCAGCATTTT,CASSGEAPTQPQHF
NA,TRBD1,TRBV2,TRBJ2-2,TGTGCCAGCGGCCCGGGACAGGACAACACCGGGGAGCTGTTTTTT,CASGPGQDNTGELFF
NA,NA,TRBV9,TRBJ1-2,TGTGCCAGCAGCGGGGTACCCGGGACACCCTATGGCTACACCTTC,CASSGVPGTPYGYTF
NA,NA,TRBV11-2,TRBJ2-1,TGTGCCAGCAGCTTAGATGGGTGGAGTAGCTCCTACAATGAGCAGTTCTTC,CASSLDGWSSSYNEQFF
NA,NA,TRBV10-3,TRBJ1-5,TGTGCCATCAGTGAGTCAGAGTATAGCAATCAGCCCCAGCATTTT,CAISESEYSNQPQHF
NA,TRBD2,TRBV5-1,TRBJ2-3,TGCGCCAGCAGCTTGGCCGTGGCTAGCGGGAGCACAGATACGCAGTATTTT,CASSLAVASGSTDTQYF
NA,TRBD1,TRBV7-8,TRBJ2-7,TGTGCCAGCAGGGCCGGACAGGGGTCCTACGAGCAGTACTTC,CASRAGQGSYEQYF
NA,NA,TRBV29-1,TRBJ1-4,TGCAGCGTTATCGGGGGAGTTGCAACTAATGAAAAACTGTTTTTT,CSVIGGVATNEKLFF
NA,TRBD2,TRBV14,TRBJ2-7,TGTGCCAGCAGCCAAGGACCCCCCCTACTAGCGCTCTCCTACGAGCAGTACTTC,CASSQGPPLLALSYEQYF
few,NA,TRBV28,TRBJ1-2,TGTGCCAGCAGACCAGGAAATGGCTACACCTTC,CASRPGNGYTF
NA,TRBD1,TRBV19,TRBJ2-2,TGTGCCAGTAGGGTCGACAGGGGGGACACCGGGGAGCTGTTTTTT,CASRVDRGDTGELFF
NA,NA,TRBV7-7,TRBJ2-7,TGTGCTAGCAGCCCGACGGAGAGCTCCTACGAGCAGTACTTC,CASSPTESSYEQYF
NA,TRBD2,TRBV24-1,TRBJ2-1,TGTGCCACCAGTGACCCCTCTACTAGCGGGAGGGCCGATGAGCAGTTCTTC,CATSDPSTSGRADEQFF
NA,NA,TRBV30,TRBJ1-6,TGTGCCTGGAGTATCCAGGGAGGATCCTATAATTCACCCCTCCACTTT,CAWSIQGGSYNSPLHF
NA,NA,TRBV5-4,TRBJ1-1,TGTGCCAGCAGCACAGGGACGAGGATCCTGAACACTGAAGCTTTCTTT,CASSTGTRILNTEAFF
medium-sized,TRBD2,TRBV5-5,TRBJ2-7,TGTGCCAGCAGCGTTACTAGCGGGGCTTACGAGCAGTACTTC,CASSVTSGAYEQYF
NA,NA,TRBV2,TRBJ1-5,TGTGCCAGCAATTCGGGGAGGCAGCCCCAGCATTTT,CASNSGRQPQHF
NA,NA,TRBV6-5,TRBJ1-5,TGTGCCAGCAGCCTCCGGACTGGAAATCAGCCCCAGCATTTT,CASSLRTGNQPQHF